This is a list of T cell receptor beta chains from one sample in a study of CD8+ T cells in alopecia areata. Sequencing was performed with immunoSEQ multiplex PCR; in TCRdb, only in-frame clones are kept and a portion is missing. The sample includes about 64,000 clones, 44% of them seen just once. Sequenced: NKG2D-low CD8+ T cells sorted from blood. Receptors originate from a human donor with alopecia areata. Each CDR3 is given with its conserved first and last residue. Fields, in order: V gene, CDR3 length, clone size, D gene, J gene, CDR3 protein, CDR3 DNA. A D gene is named only where the DNA matches it firmly. Part of the rows lack a size; the others show once, few, many or a class for expanded clones.

v_call: TRBV19; cdr3_length: 13; clone_size: NA; d_call: NA; j_call: TRBJ2-7; cdr3_aa: CASSMAGYYEQYF; cdr3_nt: TGTGCCAGTAGTATGGCAGGATACTACGAGCAGTACTTC
v_call: TRBV25-1; cdr3_length: 16; clone_size: NA; d_call: NA; j_call: TRBJ1-2; cdr3_aa: CASSGREDGALDGYTF; cdr3_nt: TGTGCCAGCAGTGGGAGGGAGGACGGCGCTCTCGATGGCTACACCTTC
v_call: TRBV4-3; cdr3_length: 13; clone_size: NA; d_call: NA; j_call: TRBJ2-1; cdr3_aa: CASSQGAYNEQFF; cdr3_nt: TGCGCCAGCAGCCAAGGGGCGTACAATGAGCAGTTCTTC
v_call: TRBV5-1; cdr3_length: 16; clone_size: NA; d_call: NA; j_call: TRBJ1-2; cdr3_aa: CASSRQGGADPYGYTF; cdr3_nt: TGCGCCAGCAGCCGACAAGGAGGGGCGGACCCGTATGGCTACACCTTC
v_call: TRBV28; cdr3_length: 14; clone_size: NA; d_call: NA; j_call: TRBJ1-4; cdr3_aa: CASRNPGSNEKLFF; cdr3_nt: TGTGCCAGCAGAAATCCAGGTAGTAATGAAAAACTGTTTTTT
v_call: TRBV29-1; cdr3_length: 16; clone_size: few; d_call: TRBD1; j_call: TRBJ2-7; cdr3_aa: CSVEGFRGQGRREQYF; cdr3_nt: TGCAGCGTTGAAGGTTTTCGGGGACAGGGGAGACGCGAGCAGTACTTC
v_call: TRBV5-4; cdr3_length: 13; clone_size: NA; d_call: NA; j_call: TRBJ2-7; cdr3_aa: CASSSPPTYEQYF; cdr3_nt: TGTGCCAGCAGCTCACCTCCGACCTACGAGCAGTACTTC
v_call: TRBV5-4; cdr3_length: 15; clone_size: NA; d_call: NA; j_call: TRBJ2-5; cdr3_aa: CASSLEKGGRETQYF; cdr3_nt: TGTGCCAGCAGCTTGGAGAAAGGCGGTAGAGAGACCCAGTACTTC
v_call: TRBV4-3; cdr3_length: 15; clone_size: NA; d_call: NA; j_call: TRBJ1-1; cdr3_aa: CASSQDRQWDTEAFF; cdr3_nt: TGCGCCAGCAGCCAAGATCGGCAGTGGGACACTGAAGCTTTCTTT
v_call: TRBV4-1; cdr3_length: 14; clone_size: NA; d_call: NA; j_call: TRBJ2-7; cdr3_aa: CASSQDGTFYEQYF; cdr3_nt: TGCGCCAGCAGCCAAGACGGGACATTCTACGAGCAGTACTTC
v_call: TRBV30; cdr3_length: 12; clone_size: few; d_call: NA; j_call: TRBJ2-1; cdr3_aa: CAWSLGRNEQFF; cdr3_nt: TGTGCCTGGAGTCTTGGGAGGAATGAGCAGTTCTTC
v_call: TRBV2; cdr3_length: 13; clone_size: NA; d_call: NA; j_call: TRBJ2-5; cdr3_aa: CASKQGFKETQYF; cdr3_nt: TGTGCCAGCAAGCAGGGCTTTAAGGAGACCCAGTACTTC
v_call: TRBV29-1; cdr3_length: 12; clone_size: few; d_call: NA; j_call: TRBJ1-1; cdr3_aa: CSVGPTGTEAFF; cdr3_nt: TGCAGCGTTGGCCCGACGGGCACTGAAGCTTTCTTT
v_call: TRBV29-1; cdr3_length: 15; clone_size: NA; d_call: NA; j_call: TRBJ2-7; cdr3_aa: CSVDAGSTSPYEQYF; cdr3_nt: TGCAGCGTTGATGCGGGATCAACCTCTCCCTACGAGCAGTACTTC
v_call: TRBV27; cdr3_length: 14; clone_size: NA; d_call: TRBD1; j_call: TRBJ2-7; cdr3_aa: CASTLGQGNYEQYF; cdr3_nt: TGTGCCAGCACCCTAGGACAGGGGAACTACGAGCAGTACTTC
v_call: TRBV29-1; cdr3_length: 11; clone_size: few; d_call: NA; j_call: TRBJ1-2; cdr3_aa: CSVGYTNGYTF; cdr3_nt: TGCAGCGTTGGATATACCAATGGCTACACCTTC
v_call: TRBV29-1; cdr3_length: 12; clone_size: NA; d_call: NA; j_call: TRBJ2-7; cdr3_aa: CSVDRGRDPQYF; cdr3_nt: TGCAGCGTTGATCGGGGTAGGGATCCGCAGTACTTC
v_call: TRBV27; cdr3_length: 15; clone_size: NA; d_call: TRBD1; j_call: TRBJ2-1; cdr3_aa: CASSLKTGINNEQFF; cdr3_nt: TGTGCCAGCAGTTTAAAGACAGGGATTAACAATGAGCAGTTCTTC
v_call: TRBV4-1; cdr3_length: 16; clone_size: NA; d_call: NA; j_call: TRBJ1-1; cdr3_aa: CASSQPLGEPKGEAFF; cdr3_nt: TGCGCCAGCAGCCAACCCCTAGGGGAGCCGAAGGGAGAAGCTTTCTTT
v_call: TRBV4-2; cdr3_length: 13; clone_size: NA; d_call: NA; j_call: TRBJ2-7; cdr3_aa: CASSQLGGGEQYF; cdr3_nt: TGTGCCAGCAGCCAACTAGGGGGTGGCGAGCAGTACTTC
v_call: TRBV30; cdr3_length: 13; clone_size: NA; d_call: NA; j_call: TRBJ2-1; cdr3_aa: CAWSLTGNNEQFF; cdr3_nt: TGTGCCTGGAGCTTGACAGGAAACAATGAGCAGTTCTTC
v_call: TRBV7-9; cdr3_length: 12; clone_size: few; d_call: NA; j_call: TRBJ2-7; cdr3_aa: CAGTGSGAEQYF; cdr3_nt: TGTGCCGGTACCGGGTCCGGGGCCGAGCAGTACTTC
v_call: TRBV7-2; cdr3_length: 11; clone_size: few; d_call: NA; j_call: TRBJ2-7; cdr3_aa: CASSLDYEQYF; cdr3_nt: TGTGCCAGCAGCTTAGATTACGAGCAGTACTTC
v_call: TRBV7-8; cdr3_length: 15; clone_size: NA; d_call: TRBD1; j_call: TRBJ1-1; cdr3_aa: CASSLFRGRDTEAFF; cdr3_nt: TGTGCCAGCAGCTTATTCAGGGGGCGGGATACTGAAGCTTTCTTT
v_call: TRBV18; cdr3_length: 16; clone_size: few; d_call: NA; j_call: TRBJ1-5; cdr3_aa: CASSPPGGQSVQPQHF; cdr3_nt: TGTGCCAGCTCACCACCGGGGGGGCAATCTGTGCAGCCCCAGCATTTT
v_call: TRBV29-1; cdr3_length: 12; clone_size: few; d_call: NA; j_call: TRBJ2-7; cdr3_aa: CSVSWGSYEQYF; cdr3_nt: TGCAGCGTTTCCTGGGGCTCCTACGAGCAGTACTTC
v_call: TRBV13; cdr3_length: 11; clone_size: NA; d_call: NA; j_call: TRBJ2-7; cdr3_aa: CASSAGLEQYF; cdr3_nt: TGTGCCAGCAGCGCTGGGTTGGAGCAGTACTTC
v_call: TRBV5-1; cdr3_length: 14; clone_size: NA; d_call: NA; j_call: TRBJ2-3; cdr3_aa: CASTELDSTDTQYF; cdr3_nt: TGCGCCAGCACAGAACTAGACAGCACAGATACGCAGTATTTT
v_call: TRBV29-1; cdr3_length: 14; clone_size: NA; d_call: TRBD2; j_call: TRBJ2-3; cdr3_aa: CSVDIAGSTDTQYF; cdr3_nt: TGCAGCGTTGACATAGCGGGATCCACAGATACGCAGTATTTT
v_call: TRBV4-3; cdr3_length: 15; clone_size: NA; d_call: TRBD2; j_call: TRBJ2-3; cdr3_aa: CASSQDRGGADTQYF; cdr3_nt: TGCGCCAGCAGCCAAGATCGCGGGGGGGCAGATACGCAGTATTTT
v_call: TRBV20-1; cdr3_length: 9; clone_size: NA; d_call: NA; j_call: TRBJ1-2; cdr3_aa: CSAKGPNTF; cdr3_nt: TGCAGTGCTAAGGGACCCAACACCTTC
v_call: TRBV5-1; cdr3_length: 15; clone_size: NA; d_call: NA; j_call: TRBJ1-2; cdr3_aa: CASSLGYGTGYGYTF; cdr3_nt: TGCGCCAGCAGCTTGGGGTACGGGACGGGCTATGGCTACACCTTC
v_call: TRBV9; cdr3_length: 15; clone_size: NA; d_call: NA; j_call: TRBJ2-3; cdr3_aa: CASTRGRERTDTQYF; cdr3_nt: TGTGCCAGCACCCGTGGAAGGGAACGCACAGATACGCAGTATTTT
v_call: TRBV6-1; cdr3_length: 11; clone_size: once; d_call: NA; j_call: TRBJ2-5; cdr3_aa: CAATVGETQYF; cdr3_nt: TGTGCCGCGACGGTTGGGGAGACCCAGTACTTC
v_call: TRBV5-6; cdr3_length: 14; clone_size: NA; d_call: NA; j_call: TRBJ1-1; cdr3_aa: CASSRMTENTEAFF; cdr3_nt: TGTGCCAGCAGCAGAATGACAGAAAACACTGAAGCTTTCTTT
v_call: TRBV29-1; cdr3_length: 10; clone_size: few; d_call: NA; j_call: TRBJ1-2; cdr3_aa: CSARERSDTF; cdr3_nt: TGCAGCGCTAGGGAGAGGTCCGACACCTTC